The 11 T cell receptor beta chains below all came from one sample that was sequenced in a study of shared clonotypes between healthy human individuals. The method was immunoSEQ multiplex PCR; TCRdb's version includes in-frame clones alone and lacks a portion of them. Among about 2.3 million clones listed, 85% to 95% were seen once. The sequenced sample was naive CD4+ T cells from PBMCs. Subset noted: CD45RA+ positively selected. The origin of the receptors is a man aged 18 to 29 in good health. Some clones in this sample may be carry-over from other donors' samples.

V usage is TRBV5-1 and J usage is TRBJ1-1; D gene uncertain. V was clipped by 2 bases and J by 3 bases, with 8 bases between them. CDR1 and CDR2 from the germline V gene are SGHRS and YFSETQ. The CDR3 spans 13 residues. The CDR3 DNA reads as TGCGCCAGCAGCTTCAGTAAAGACACTGAAGCTTTCTTT. Amino acids: CASSFSKDTEAFF.

This chain links TRBV29-1 with TRBJ2-1; TRBD1 matches 10 bases. The V gene end was trimmed by 7 bases and the J gene end by 2 bases; junction bases not matched to a gene: 5. Per the germline V gene, CDR1 is SQVTM and CDR2 is ANQGSEA. The CDR3 covers 14 residues. CDR3 protein: CSAYGQGAYNEQFF. The CDR3 coding sequence is TGCAGCGCATACGGACAGGGGGCCTACAATGAGCAGTTCTTC.

About this clone: The same CDR3 is also encoded by other DNA sequences in this sample. V and J are TRBV7-2 and TRBJ1-3; D gene uncertain. Trimming removed 1 base from V and 4 bases from J, with 8 bases in between. This CDR3 spans 14 amino acids. Germline-derived CDR1 and CDR2 are SGHTA and FQGNSA. The CDR3 sequence: CASSLGSPGNTIYF. The CDR3 nucleotides read TGTGCCAGCAGCTTAGGTTCGCCGGGAAACACCATATATTTT.

V and J are TRBV28 and TRBJ1-1; D is unclear. Germline values: CDR1 MDHEN, CDR2 SYDVKM. The CDR3 runs to 14 residues. Trimming took 5 bases from V and 3 from J, leaving 13 bases between them. The CDR3 region is CASSPAPWDTEAFF. The CDR3 nucleotides read TGTGCCAGCAGTCCGGCCCCCTGGGACACTGAAGCTTTCTTT.

The chain is built from TRBV2 and TRBJ2-6; 9 nucleotides match TRBD1. This CDR3 is 19 amino acids long. Trimming took 4 bases from V and 3 from J; bases not matched to a gene: 13. CDR1 and CDR2 (germline): SNHLY, FYNNEI. The CDR3 here is CASSGFDSGTGFGANVLTF. The CDR3 DNA follows: TGTGCCAGCAGTGGCTTTGACTCCGGGACAGGGTTTGGGGCCAACGTCCTGACTTTC.

J is TRBJ1-3 and V is TRBV6-1, with D hard to call. The V end was cut by 6 bases, the J end by 0 bases, with 12 bases between. Germline CDR1 reads MNHNS; CDR2 reads SASEGT. CDR3 size: 15 residues. CDR3 in DNA: TGTGCCAGCAGCCAACCGGTTAACTCTGGAAACACCATATATTTT. It specifies CASSQPVNSGNTIYF.

V usage is TRBV18 and J usage is TRBJ1-5; weak D call: TRBD1 (5 bases). The CDR3 is made up of 14 amino acids. Trimming left V 3 bases short and J 2 bases short, with 8 bases between. The V gene's germline CDR1 is KGHSH and CDR2 LQKENI. The CDR3 protein is CASSPGVRNQPQHF. The CDR3 DNA is TGTGCCAGCTCACCGGGGGTGCGCAATCAGCCCCAGCATTTT.

The chain uses TRBV7-9 and TRBJ1-2; maybe TRBD1 (5 bases). This CDR3 is 13 amino acids long. V gave up 5 bases and J gave up 4 bases, with 11 bases separating them. Per germline, CDR1 SEHNR and CDR2 FQNEAQ (reference sequence). CDR3 sequence (DNA): TGTGCCAGCAGCGACCGGGACGGCTATGGCTACACCTTC. It yields the protein CASSDRDGYGYTF. The entire variable domain, with the rest obtained from reference TRBV7-9 and TRBJ1-2, is as follows: DTGVSQNPRHKITKRGQNVTFRCDPISEHNRLYWYRQTLGQGPEFLTYFQNEAQLEKSRLLSDRFSAERPKGSFSTLEIQRTEQGDSAMYLCASSDRDGYGYTFGSGTRLTVV.

J is TRBJ1-4 and V is TRBV28; D perhaps matches TRBD1 (6 bases). V was shortened by 3 bases and J by 8 bases, with 13 bases between the two germline ends. From germline, CDR1 is MDHEN and CDR2 SYDVKM. The CDR3 covers 14 residues. The CDR3 reads CASSLQQGREKLFF. The CDR3, as DNA: TGTGCCAGCAGTTTGCAACAGGGACGCGAAAAACTGTTTTTT.

This clone was picked up one time. This sequence joins TRBV9 and TRBJ2-7; D gene ambiguous. Germline V gene sequence: CDR1 SGDLS, CDR2 YYNGEE. Trimming shortened V by 0 bases and J by 2 bases, and 9 bases separated the two germline ends. This CDR3 is built from 14 residues. CDR3 sequence (DNA): TGTGCCAGCAGCGTAGAAGGGCAGGCCTACGAGCAGTACTTC. This gives the protein CASSVEGQAYEQYF.

This clone was detected once. The chain combines TRBV13 with TRBJ1-2; 9 positions agree with TRBD1. Germline CDR1 reads PRHDT; CDR2 reads FYEKMQ (reference sequence). The junction had 3 bases not matched to a gene; V was cut back by 5 bases and J by 5 bases. This CDR3 region has 13 residues. Here the CDR3 DNA reads TGTGCCAGCAGCCGACAGGGGGGGTATGGCTACACCTTC. It codes for CASSRQGGYGYTF.